This entry features one T cell receptor (beta chain) sequence. The CDR3 sequence is 14 residues long. Germline V CDR1 and CDR2: SGHTA, FQGTGA. V was pared by 5 bases and J by 3 bases, with 1 base of the junction left unmatched. This sample was taken from a study of cytomegalovirus exposure and HLA in healthy donors. A multiplex PCR was run with 60 Vbeta primers and 13 Jbeta primers. Here immunoSEQ multiplex PCR was the method, and the copy in TCRdb shows in-frame clones only, minus some. The sample has 90,000 to 120,000 clones; about 79% are singletons. The sequenced sample was PBMCs. The clonotype was recovered from a man aged 55 to 70 in good health and CMV-seropositive. V is TRBV7-3 and J is TRBJ2-1; 10 bases are a match to TRBD2. The CDR3 nucleotides are TGTGCCAGCAGCATAGCGGGGGGCTACAATGAGCAGTTCTTC. Its protein product is CASSIAGGYNEQFF. Using reference TRBV7-3 and TRBJ2-1 for the parts outside the CDR3, the full variable domain is GAGVSQTPSNKVTEKGKYVELRCDPISGHTALYWYRQSLGQGPEFLIYFQGTGAADDSGLPNDRFFAVRPEGSVSTLKIQRTERGDSAVYLCASSIAGGYNEQFFGPGTRLTVL.